This T cell receptor (beta chain) derives from a study of response to subunit inactivated influenza vaccine (dated by TCRdb to the late 2010s). Background on the whole study: The study used deep quantitative T cell receptor repertoire profiling to track responses to a trivalent subunit inactivated influenza vaccine.

To prepare the library, RT-PCR was applied. The listed sequencing device is Illumina HiSeq 2500. TCRdb passed the public sequencing reads through fastp at Q25 and MiXCR, retaining productive beta sequences. Identical CDR3 proteins give one entry, which carries the most common genes and DNA. The sample has some 500,000 distinct CDR3 sequences on record, 10% to 15% of them singletons. 10% to 15% of the sample is taken by the ten largest. The sample's time point label is to be understood as: around 42 days after influenza vaccine administration. This clonotype has a handful of counts. It lacks a known antigen. One base away there is no much larger clone; base qualities are not given. The study at large found these results: According to the authors, only a limited number of new T cells may be recruited by each seasonal influenza vaccination.

The source was PBMCs from blood, collected about 40 days after vaccination. This sequence was found in a man in his fifties or sixties who received an inactivated influenza vaccine. Donor details come from another sample of the same person, matched by shared clones.

CDR3 sequence: CASSVGGGGGVLEQYF. The DNA is TGTGCCAGCAGCGTAGGTGGTGGTGGAGGGGTTCTCGAGCAGTACTTC. The chain is encoded by TRBV9 joined to TRBJ2-7; TRBD2 is a weak D gene call, 6 bases matching. Including cysteine and phenylalanine, the CDR3 has 16 amino acids. Of the read, only the CDR3 DNA is kept; its 48 bases are in frame from base 1. Between the V and J ends, shortened by 0 bases and 6 bases respectively, the junction contains 19 bases. CDR1 and CDR2 are drawn from the germline V gene: SGDLS, YYNGEE.